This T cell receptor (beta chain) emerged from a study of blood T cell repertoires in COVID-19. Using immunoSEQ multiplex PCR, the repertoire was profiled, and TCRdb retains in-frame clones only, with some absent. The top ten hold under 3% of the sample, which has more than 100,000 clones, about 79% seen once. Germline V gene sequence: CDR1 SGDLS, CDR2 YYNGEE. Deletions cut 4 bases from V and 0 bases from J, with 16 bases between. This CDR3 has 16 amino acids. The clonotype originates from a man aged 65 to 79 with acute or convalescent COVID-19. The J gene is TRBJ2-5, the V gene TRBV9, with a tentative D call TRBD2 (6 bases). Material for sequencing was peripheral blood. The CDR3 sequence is CASSPGLASNQETQYF. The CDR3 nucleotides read TGTGCCAGCAGCCCCGGGCTAGCGTCCAACCAAGAGACCCAGTACTTC.